One T cell receptor (beta chain) is described in this entry. The antigen is undetermined. This sample is drawn from a study of T cell responses to AZD1222 COVID-19 vaccine. Study-wide results and caveats: Clonal diversity was possibly underestimated, and white British individuals and females predominated among donors.

The repertoire was sequenced with immunoSEQ multiplex PCR; TCRdb's copy has only in-frame clones and lacks some. Of approximately 110,000 clones listed, about 85% are singletons. Sequenced here: peripheral blood, sampled 28 days after the second AZD1222 dose. The sequence was obtained from an adult who received the AZD1222 COVID-19 vaccine.

The CDR3 is CASSPLASGRGETQYF. Written as DNA, the CDR3 is TGTGCCAGCTCACCACTTGCTAGCGGGAGGGGAGAGACCCAGTACTTC. The chain uses TRBV18 and TRBJ2-5; 12 bases are shared with TRBD2. Germline values: CDR1 KGHSH, CDR2 LQKENI. V was clipped by 1 base and J by 4 bases; unmatched bases: 4. There are 16 residues in the CDR3. The full variable domain, rest sourced from reference TRBV18 and TRBJ2-5, is NAGVMQNPRHLVRRRGQEARLRCSPMKGHSHVYWYRQLPEEGLKFMVYLQKENIIDESGMPKERFSAEFPKEGPSILRIQQVVRGDSAAYFCASSPLASGRGETQYFGPGTRLLVL.